This T cell receptor (beta chain) was observed in a study of shared clonotypes between healthy human individuals. Study-level results: The naive CD4 repertoires of several donors were compared, and about 5% of clonotypes were shared.

Points on this clone: The antigen is unknown.

This CDR3 region has 14 residues. The J segment lost 8 bases and the V segment lost 5 bases, leaving 10 bases of the junction unmatched. CDR1 SGHTA and CDR2 FQGNSA come from the germline V gene. TCRdb's copy holds only in-frame clones and misses some; the assay was immunoSEQ multiplex PCR. Counted here are approximately 1.4 million clones, 95% to 99% occurring once; the ten biggest clones make up approximately 0.44%. The specimen was naive CD4+ T cells sorted from blood. Stated subset: CD45RA+ positively selected. The chain couples TRBV7-2 to TRBJ1-2, with 8 bases that match TRBD1. The source of this sequence is a man aged 25 to 40 in good health. The CDR3 protein is CASSATGGAYGYTF. The DNA of the CDR3 is TGTGCCAGCAGCGCTACAGGGGGAGCTTACGGCTACACCTTC. Full variable domain (missing parts from reference TRBV7-2 and TRBJ1-2): GAGVSQSPSNKVTEKGKDVELRCDPISGHTALYWYRQSLGQGLEFLIYFQGNSAPDKSGLPSDRFSAERTGGSVSTLTIQRTQQEDSAVYLCASSATGGAYGYTFGSGTRLTVV.